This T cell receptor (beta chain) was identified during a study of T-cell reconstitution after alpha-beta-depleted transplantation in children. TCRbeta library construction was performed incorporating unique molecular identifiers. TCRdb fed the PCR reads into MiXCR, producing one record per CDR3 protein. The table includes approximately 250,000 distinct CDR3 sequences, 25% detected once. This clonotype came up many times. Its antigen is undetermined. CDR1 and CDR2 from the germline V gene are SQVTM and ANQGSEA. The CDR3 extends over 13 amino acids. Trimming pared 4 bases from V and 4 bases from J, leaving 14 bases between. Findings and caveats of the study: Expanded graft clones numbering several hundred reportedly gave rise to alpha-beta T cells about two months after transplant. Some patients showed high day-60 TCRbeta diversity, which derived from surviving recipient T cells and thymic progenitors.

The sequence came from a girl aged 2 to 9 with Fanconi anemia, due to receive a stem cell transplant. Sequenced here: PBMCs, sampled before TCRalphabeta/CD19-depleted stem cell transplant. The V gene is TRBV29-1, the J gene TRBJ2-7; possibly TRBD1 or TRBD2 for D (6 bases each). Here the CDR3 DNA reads TGCAGCGTTGTGTCCGGGGGCGGATACGAGCAGTACTTC. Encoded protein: CSVVSGGGYEQYF.